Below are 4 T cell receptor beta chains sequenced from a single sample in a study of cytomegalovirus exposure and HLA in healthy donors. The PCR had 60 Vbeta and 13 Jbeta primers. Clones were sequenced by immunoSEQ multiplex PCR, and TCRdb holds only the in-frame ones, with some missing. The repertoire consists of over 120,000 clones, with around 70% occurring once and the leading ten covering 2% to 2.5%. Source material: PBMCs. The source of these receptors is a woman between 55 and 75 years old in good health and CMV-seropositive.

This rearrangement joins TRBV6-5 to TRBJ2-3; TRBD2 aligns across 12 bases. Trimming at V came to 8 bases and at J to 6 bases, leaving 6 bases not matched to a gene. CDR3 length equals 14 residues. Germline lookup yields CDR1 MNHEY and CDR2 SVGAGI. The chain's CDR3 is CASGLAGGPDTQYF. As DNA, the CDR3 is TGTGCCAGCGGGCTAGCGGGAGGGCCGGATACGCAGTATTTT.

DNA of the CDR3: TGTGCCAGCAGGCAGGACCAAGAGACCCAGTACTTC. Translated: CASRQDQETQYF. The chain combines TRBV2 with TRBJ2-5; D ambiguous. CDR1 and CDR2 (germline): SNHLY, FYNNEI. The CDR3 runs to 12 residues. V lost 6 bases, J lost 0 bases, and 5 bases lay in between.

In nucleotides, the CDR3 is TGTGCCAGCAGCTTAGCTGGAGGGCCAGCTTTCTTT. Translated, it gives CASSLAGGPAFF. The V gene is TRBV11-2, the J gene TRBJ1-1, with D hard to call. V shed 1 base and J shed 10 bases, with 10 bases lying between them. Germline loops: CDR1 SGHAT, CDR2 FQNNGV. This CDR3 is 12 amino acids long.

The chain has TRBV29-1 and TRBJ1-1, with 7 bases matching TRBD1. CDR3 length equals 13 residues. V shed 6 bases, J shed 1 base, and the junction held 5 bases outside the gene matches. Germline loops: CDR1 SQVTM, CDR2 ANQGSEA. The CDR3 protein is CSVLTGRNTEAFF. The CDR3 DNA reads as TGCAGCGTCCTGACAGGGAGGAACACTGAAGCTTTCTTT.